This record looks at one T cell receptor beta chain sequence and its context. It lacks a known antigen. Base qualities were left out, and no much larger clone turns up one base away. The sample is drawn from a study of blood T cell repertoires in COVID-19 (TCRdb year 2020). For the study in its entirety: The collaborator samples originated in the United States, Italy and Spain and spanned the acute and convalescent phases of COVID-19. The material from the prospective study consisted of cDNA or gDNA derived from T cells, B-cell-depleted T cells, or PBMCs. Deeply sampled blood TCRbeta repertoires from subjects exposed to, actively infected with, or recovered from COVID-19 were included in the dataset. The repertoires were made available in a free public database intended to serve as a resource for research on the immune response to SARS-CoV-2. The samples were drawn from two sources: the first 160 participants of the ongoing ImmuneRACE study, and 1,000 to 1,500 subjects contributed by 6 global collaborators. A de-identified subject ID, COVID-19 status, age in years and sex were almost always included in the sample metadata. Where available, HLA class I and class II types were obtained from metadata supplied by the sample provider rather than from assay-based typing.

Collaborating institutions collected whole blood in K2EDTA tubes following their own protocols. Collaborator samples were shipped for TCRbeta analysis as frozen whole blood, isolated PBMCs, or DNA extracted from either sample type. TCRbeta CDR3 regions were amplified from genomic DNA using the immunoSEQ Assay, a bias-controlled multiplex PCR. On the authors' methods: Nucleated cell counts per sample were estimated from amplification of reference gene primers within the assay. To quantify the absolute abundance of each unique TCRbeta CDR3 rearrangement, sequence reads were collapsed and filtered. For each sample, productive Simpson clonality was calculated as the square root of Simpson's diversity index over productive rearrangements. Sourced from immuneACCESS, this table was stored by TCRdb with only in-frame sequences that have V and J called. A share of the clones is absent; for the studies checked, an unresolved V gene accounts for under half, and the remainder has no known explanation. V and J calls and clone size are those listed in that table; D and trimming were worked out from the DNA. The sample yields over 85,000 clones; about 88% were counted once. The ten largest clones add up to over 3% of the sample.

Study-level results and caveats: Clinical and demographic metadata were provided uncurated, with the amount varying by source and participant.

Taken from the germline V gene, the CDR1 and CDR2 loops are MDHEN and SYDVKM. Spanning cysteine to phenylalanine, the CDR3 consists of 13 amino acids. The read is trimmed to its CDR3 DNA, 39 bases read in frame from base 1. Ends trimmed: V by 6 bases, J by 3 bases; bases unmatched to a gene: 3. The material sequenced was peripheral blood. The TCR originated in a woman aged 45-59 years with acute or convalescent COVID-19. Recombination connected TRBV28 to TRBJ1-1; the central 8 bases match TRBD1. The sequence in DNA is TGTGCCAGCAGCAACAGGGGGGACACTGAAGCTTTCTTT. Its translation reads: CASSNRGDTEAFF.